Following are 19 T cell receptor beta chains from one sample sequenced in a study of T-cell reconstitution after alpha-beta-depleted transplantation in children. Unique molecular identifiers were used in preparing the TCRbeta library. TCRdb reprocessed the PCR reads via MiXCR and lists one record per CDR3 protein. Of 750,000 to 950,000 distinct CDR3 sequences listed, about 15% are singletons. Source: PBMCs, mostly from graft donor cells, taken 360 days after TCRalphabeta/CD19-depleted stem cell transplant. These TCRs come from a male patient between 5 and 17 years old who had a stem cell transplant for acute lymphoblastic leukemia, so the T cells may come from the graft donor.

This chain links TRBV29-1 with TRBJ2-3, with TRBD1 matching over 7 bases. Unmatched junction bases numbered 5, after V lost 5 bases and J lost 0 bases. This CDR3 is 14 amino acids long. Germline V gene sequence: CDR1 SQVTM, CDR2 ANQGSEA. The CDR3 DNA reads TGCAGCGTTCCGTACAGGGGAAGCACAGATACGCAGTATTTT. Amino acids: CSVPYRGSTDTQYF.

The table lists this clonotype with many counts. The CDR3 coding sequence is TGTGCCAGCATGAGGGCAGATACGCAGTATTTT. It encodes CASMRADTQYF. The V call is TRBV4-2, the J call TRBJ2-3; D is perhaps TRBD2 (5 bases). The CDR3 contains 11 residues. V shed 7 bases and J shed 4 bases, with 6 bases lying between them. Germline CDR1 LGHNA, CDR2 YNFKEQ.

The chain employs TRBV7-9 and TRBJ1-4; D is unclear. Per germline, CDR1 SEHNR and CDR2 FQNEAQ (reference sequence). The CDR3 spans 13 residues. CDR3 in DNA: TGTTCTTTGAGCACGACAACTAATGAAAAACTGTTTTTT. Translated: CSLSTTTNEKLFF. Filled out from reference TRBV7-9 and TRBJ1-4, the complete variable domain reads DTGVSQNPRHKITKRGQNVTFRCDPISEHNRLYWYRQTLGQGPEFLTYFQNEAQLEKSRLLSDRFSAERPKGSFSTLEIQRTEQGDSAMYLCSLSTTTNEKLFFGSGTQLSVL.

This clonotype appeared a few times. This chain connects TRBV10-1 to TRBJ2-7; 11 nucleotides agree with TRBD2. The CDR3 covers 16 residues. Unmatched junction bases numbered 9, after V lost 5 bases and J lost 3 bases. The germline V gene encodes CDR1 WNHNN and CDR2 SYGVQD (reference sequence). In DNA, the CDR3 is TGCGCCAGCAGTATGGGCCTAGCGGGAGGCTTCTACGAGCAGTACTTC. Its translation: CASSMGLAGGFYEQYF.

For the CDR3, the DNA is TGTGCCAGCAGCCTCCCACTCACTAGCGGCGAGCAGTTCTTC. Translation: CASSLPLTSGEQFF. This chain connects TRBV11-2 to TRBJ2-1; 8 positions match TRBD2. Trimming removed 5 bases from V and 10 bases from J; junction bases left unmatched: 10. The CDR3 consists of 14 residues. Germline V gene data show CDR1 as SGHAT and CDR2 as FQNNGV.

This clonotype was observed many times. The V call is TRBV6-2 or TRBV6-3, the J call TRBJ2-2; D might be TRBD1 or TRBD2, each matching 5 bases. Looked up from germline, CDR1 is MNHEY and CDR2 is SVGEGT. Trimming pared 2 bases from V and 1 base from J, leaving 14 bases between. CDR3 size: 17 residues. DNA for the CDR3: TGTGCCAGCAGTTACGCCCCCGGGACGGAGAACACCGGGGAGCTGTTTTTT. Its protein is CASSYAPGTENTGELFF.

This clonotype has more than one count but fewer than ten. V usage is TRBV4-2 and J usage is TRBJ2-7; D unclear. CDR3 size: 16 residues. Between the trimmed V and J ends, which lost 0 bases and 2 bases, there was a span of 14 bases. Germline V gene sequence: CDR1 LGHNA, CDR2 YNFKEQ. The CDR3 nucleotides are TGTGCCAGCAGCCAAGATCGGGCAGGCTTTCCCTACGAGCAGTACTTC. Its translation is CASSQDRAGFPYEQYF.

This clonotype was recorded a few times. This chain connects TRBV27 to TRBJ2-5; 9 bases match TRBD1. V was pared by 5 bases and J by 2 bases, with 6 bases of the junction left unmatched. CDR3 length: 15 amino acids. The germline gives CDR1 MNHEY, CDR2 SMNVEV (reference sequence). The CDR3 DNA is TGTGCCAGCAGTCCTCGGACAGGGGAGCAAGAGACCCAGTACTTC. It is translated as CASSPRTGEQETQYF.

This clonotype has ten or more counts. The chain links TRBV4-1 to TRBJ2-7, with TRBD2 matching over 7 bases. Germline CDR1 MGHRA, CDR2 YSYEKL. Trimming at V came to 4 bases and at J to 4 bases, leaving 16 bases not matched to a gene. The CDR3 runs 17 residues. CDR3 amino acids: CASSPFGLGGSSYEQYF. CDR3 DNA: TGCGCCAGCAGCCCCTTCGGGCTGGGCGGGAGTTCTTACGAGCAGTACTTC.

This clonotype showed up just a few times. This rearrangement joins TRBV20-1 to TRBJ1-5; a weak D match, TRBD1 (5 bases). Germline V gene sequence: CDR1 DFQATT, CDR2 SNEGSKA (reference sequence). The CDR3 is made up of 16 amino acids. V lost 2 bases to trimming and J lost 0 bases, with 14 bases between them. In nucleotides, the CDR3 is TGCAGTGCTAGACCCAAGGGGTGGTATAGCAATCAGCCCCAGCATTTT. Amino acid sequence: CSARPKGWYSNQPQHF.

The chain links TRBV12-3 or TRBV12-4 to TRBJ2-5; 7 bases are a match to TRBD2. CDR3 length: 13 residues. V lost 5 bases, J lost 5 bases, and 5 bases stayed unmatched. CDR3 region: CASSQLAAETQYF. In DNA, the CDR3 is TGTGCCAGCAGTCAGCTAGCGGCGGAGACCCAGTACTTC.

This sequence joins TRBV5-6 and TRBJ2-7; 7 nucleotides agree with TRBD1. In germline, CDR1 is SGHDT, CDR2 YYEEEE. Trimming cost V 4 bases and J 4 bases; bases outside gene matches: 5. The CDR3 sequence is 13 residues long. The chain's CDR3 is CASSKGQRYEQYF. In nucleotides, the CDR3 is TGTGCCAGCAGCAAGGGACAGAGGTACGAGCAGTACTTC. The full variable domain, its missing parts supplied by reference TRBV5-6 and TRBJ2-7, is DAGVTQSPTHLIKTRGQQVTLRCSPKSGHDTVSWYQQALGQGPQFIFQYYEEEERQRGNFPDRFSGHQFPNYSSELNVNALLLGDSALYLCASSKGQRYEQYFGPGTRLTVT.

The chain joins TRBV29-1 to TRBJ2-5; 7 bases agree with TRBD2. The length of the CDR3 is 12 residues. Looked up from germline, CDR1 is SQVTM and CDR2 is ANQGSEA. J gave up 7 bases and V 4 bases, and 6 bases lay outside the gene matches. In nucleotides, the CDR3 is TGCAGCGTTGGACTAGCTATTGGGACCCAGTACTTC. Its translation: CSVGLAIGTQYF. Based on the CDR3 plus reference TRBV29-1 and TRBJ2-5, the full variable domain is SAVISQKPSRDICQRGTSLTIQCQVDSQVTMMFWYRQQPGQSLTLIATANQGSEATYESGFVIDKFPISRPNLTFSTLTVSNMSPEDSSIYLCSVGLAIGTQYFGPGTRLLVL.

CDR3 amino acids: CASKIQATGELFF. CDR3 DNA: TGTGCCAGCAAAATCCAGGCCACCGGGGAGCTGTTTTTT. V gene TRBV12-3 or TRBV12-4 combines with J gene TRBJ2-2; D call uncertain. The CDR3 has 13 amino acids. V was cut by 7 bases and J by 4 bases, with 10 bases left in between.

This clonotype has only a few counts. CDR3 DNA: TGTGCCAGCAGTGTGGGACTAGCGGATTACCAAGAGACCCAGTACTTC. Protein: CASSVGLADYQETQYF. V is TRBV12-3 or TRBV12-4 and J is TRBJ2-5, with TRBD2 identical over 11 bases. CDR3 length equals 16 residues. The ends lost 5 bases at V and 0 bases at J; junction bases unmatched: 5.

This clonotype was seen only a few times. This rearrangement joins TRBV29-1 to TRBJ2-7; 12 nucleotides match TRBD1. This CDR3 has 12 amino acids. The germline CDR1 and CDR2 sequences are SQVTM and ANQGSEA. V lost 7 bases, J lost 6 bases, and 4 bases stayed unmatched. The DNA of the CDR3 is TGCAGCGCGGGACAGGGGGCCCTCGAGCAGTACTTC. Residues: CSAGQGALEQYF.

The chain carries TRBV4-1 and TRBJ2-5; 8 nucleotides agree with TRBD1. V lost 2 bases to trimming and J lost 4 bases; unmatched junction nucleotides: 3. Germline lookup yields CDR1 MGHRA and CDR2 YSYEKL. The CDR3 is made up of 14 amino acids. CDR3 nucleotide sequence: TGCGCCAGCAGCCAAACACAGGGGGGAGAGACCCAGTACTTC. Translating it yields CASSQTQGGETQYF.

The J gene is TRBJ2-5, the V gene TRBV4-1; 12 bases line up with TRBD2. The CDR3 totals 20 residues. Per the germline V gene, CDR1 is MGHRA and CDR2 is YSYEKL. The junction had 12 bases not matched to a gene; V was cut back by 0 bases and J by 1 base. The CDR3 bases are TGCGCCAGCAGCCAAGATCCGGGGCTAGCGGGGGGGTTGCCCCAAGAGACCCAGTACTTC. It encodes CASSQDPGLAGGLPQETQYF.

This clonotype appeared many times. The chain is built from TRBV7-6 and TRBJ2-3; D remains unclear. V gave up 4 bases and J gave up 0 bases, with 11 bases separating them. Germline V gene data show CDR1 as SGHVS and CDR2 as FNYEAQ. The CDR3 spans 15 residues. CDR3 sequence (DNA): TGTGCCAGCAGCTCCCTTTTCGGGAGCACAGATACGCAGTATTTT. Encoded protein: CASSSLFGSTDTQYF. The full variable domain, rest sourced from reference TRBV7-6 and TRBJ2-3, is GAGVSQSPRYKVTKRGQDVALRCDPISGHVSLYWYRQALGQGPEFLTYFNYEAQQDKSGLPNDRFSAERPEGSISTLTIQRTEQRDSAMYRCASSSLFGSTDTQYFGPGTRLTVL.